These 25 T cell receptor beta chains share one sample of origin, sequenced in a study of identical twins. TCRdb recomputed calls from the 5' RACE reads with MiXCR, one row per CDR3 protein. Altogether roughly 750,000 distinct CDR3 sequences are present, around 20% being singletons, with the ten largest covering roughly 4%. These data also featured in a second study, about T cells expressing NK-cell markers.

The sample comprised PBMCs. The receptor set was obtained from a woman younger than 30 in good health.

This clonotype has only a few counts. The V and J genes are TRBV9 and TRBJ2-1; possibly TRBD1 for D (5 bases). CDR1 and CDR2 (germline): SGDLS, YYNGEE. Trimming removed 3 bases from V and 14 bases from J, with 12 bases in between. This CDR3 is 11 amino acids long. CDR3 DNA sequence: TGTGCCAGCAGCGGGGGCAGGTTCAAGTTCTTC. Its translation: CASSGGRFKFF.

In this sample, this clonotype turned up a few times. V usage is TRBV6-5 and J usage is TRBJ2-2; no firm D call. Germline V gene data show CDR1 as MNHEY and CDR2 as SVGAGI. The CDR3 extends over 15 amino acids. The ends were cut back, 3 bases at V and 2 bases at J, with 10 bases in the middle. The CDR3 DNA is TGTGCCAGCAGTTATAGGGTGGAAAACACCGGGGAGCTGTTTTTT. It yields the protein CASSYRVENTGELFF.

J is TRBJ2-1 and V is TRBV20-1; 11 bases fit TRBD2. J gave up 4 bases and V 8 bases, and 4 bases lay outside the gene matches. Germline assignment: CDR1 DFQATT and CDR2 SNEGSKA (reference sequence). This CDR3 has 13 amino acids. The CDR3 protein is CSPTSGKYNEQFF. The CDR3 coding sequence is TGCAGTCCGACTAGCGGGAAATACAATGAGCAGTTCTTC.

This sequence joins TRBV7-9 and TRBJ1-2; D not certain. Germline V lookup: CDR1 SEHNR, CDR2 FQNEAQ (reference sequence). The length of the CDR3 is 12 residues. The V end was cut by 4 bases, the J end by 7 bases, with 10 bases between. CDR3 residues: CASSSGMGGYTF. The CDR3 bases are TGTGCCAGCAGCTCTGGGATGGGTGGCTACACCTTC.

In this sample, this clonotype turned up a few times. This chain connects TRBV10-2 to TRBJ2-1, with 8 nucleotides matching TRBD2. The trim removed 4 bases at V and 1 base at J, leaving 3 bases unmatched. This CDR3 contains 15 residues. Germline V gene sequence: CDR1 WSHSY, CDR2 SAAADI. The CDR3 region is CASSGLATSYNEQFF. CDR3 nucleotides: TGCGCCAGCAGTGGACTAGCGACGTCCTACAATGAGCAGTTCTTC.

The genes are TRBV10-3 and TRBJ2-7; TRBD1 aligns across 8 bases. Germline V gene data show CDR1 as ENHRY and CDR2 as SYGVKD. The CDR3 consists of 13 residues. The V segment lost 10 bases and the J segment 2 bases; nucleotides outside the gene matches: 7. Here the CDR3 reads CATVQGEAYEQYF. In nucleotides, the CDR3 is TGTGCCACCGTACAGGGGGAGGCCTACGAGCAGTACTTC.

V and J are TRBV11-2 and TRBJ2-7; tentatively, D is TRBD1 (5 bases). The germline CDR1 and CDR2 sequences are SGHAT and FQNNGV. The germline V and J ends were trimmed by 3 bases and 3 bases, with 12 bases remaining between them. The CDR3 has 14 amino acids. The CDR3 protein is CASSFRARYYEQYF. The CDR3 coding sequence is TGTGCCAGCAGCTTCAGGGCCCGTTACTACGAGCAGTACTTC.

The chain combines TRBV20-1 with TRBJ2-5, with 7 bases matching TRBD2. The V segment lost 6 bases and the J segment 5 bases; nucleotides outside the gene matches: 18. This CDR3 comprises 16 residues. Germline CDR1 is DFQATT and CDR2 is SNEGSKA (reference sequence). CDR3 sequence reads: CSATSPRERPGETQYF. The CDR3 DNA reads TGCAGTGCCACCTCCCCGCGGGAGCGACCCGGGGAGACCCAGTACTTC.

This clonotype was counted between two and nine times. The chain combines TRBV7-9 with TRBJ1-4; tentatively, D is TRBD1 (5 bases). Germline lookup yields CDR1 SEHNR and CDR2 FQNEAQ (reference sequence). Trimming left V 0 bases short and J 10 bases short, with 18 bases between. The CDR3 covers 16 residues. The CDR3 nucleotides read TGTGCCAGCAGCTTAGCGCTGGGGCCCGCCGAGGGAAAACTGTTTTTT. It yields the protein CASSLALGPAEGKLFF.

This clonotype was observed a handful of times. This chain joins TRBV7-9 and TRBJ2-3; 12 bases are a match to TRBD2. In germline, CDR1 is SEHNR, CDR2 FQNEAQ (reference sequence). The J segment lost 2 bases and the V segment lost 5 bases, leaving 5 bases of the junction unmatched. The CDR3 is 16 residues long. CDR3 in amino acids: CASSRGLAGITDTQYF. CDR3 DNA: TGTGCCAGCAGCCGAGGACTAGCGGGGATCACAGATACGCAGTATTTT.

V usage is TRBV25-1 and J usage is TRBJ2-1; TRBD2 might be the D (6 bases). Germline CDR1 reads MGHDK; CDR2 reads SYGVNS. The CDR3 covers 13 residues. V gave up 3 bases and J gave up 7 bases, with 10 bases separating them. Here the CDR3 DNA reads TGTGCCAGCAGTGATGGCGGGGTGAATGAGCAGTTCTTC. This translates into CASSDGGVNEQFF.

The chain's CDR3 is CSARSRGGGDTQYF. CDR3 bases: TGCAGTGCTAGAAGCCGGGGGGGCGGTGATACGCAGTATTTT. This chain uses TRBV20-1 with TRBJ2-3, with 8 bases identical to TRBD2. After removal of 2 bases from V and 6 bases from J, the junction contained 7 bases not matched to a gene. Germline CDR1 DFQATT, CDR2 SNEGSKA (reference sequence). The CDR3 runs to 14 residues.

The chain's CDR3 is CAISDRTGGSNQPQHF. The CDR3 region has the DNA TGTGCCATCAGTGACCGAACAGGGGGAAGCAATCAGCCCCAGCATTTT. The chain joins TRBV10-3 to TRBJ1-5; TRBD1 agrees at 8 bases. Trimming took 3 bases from V and 1 from J; bases not matched to a gene: 5. CDR3 length equals 16 residues. Germline CDR1 reads ENHRY; CDR2 reads SYGVKD.

This chain connects TRBV18 to TRBJ2-1; 7 nucleotides line up with TRBD2. This CDR3 region has 13 residues. J lost 7 bases, V lost 6 bases, and 6 bases had no gene match. CDR1 is KGHSH, CDR2 LQKENI, per germline. The CDR3 loop is CASSAGEGNEQFF. The CDR3 DNA reads as TGTGCCAGCTCCGCCGGGGAGGGGAATGAGCAGTTCTTC.

The chain joins TRBV20-1 to TRBJ1-2; tentative D call: TRBD1 (5 bases). Trimming pared 7 bases from V and 3 bases from J, leaving 15 bases between. This CDR3 is 13 amino acids long. Per the germline V gene, CDR1 is DFQATT and CDR2 is SNEGSKA (reference sequence). The CDR3 loop reads CSVSRVSHYGYTF. The CDR3, as DNA: TGCAGTGTTTCCAGGGTTTCCCACTATGGCTACACCTTC.

The V call is TRBV7-9, the J call TRBJ2-3, with 7 bases identical to TRBD2. V dropped 1 base and J dropped 6; count of bases not matched to a gene: 4. This CDR3 has 14 residues. The germline V gene has CDR1 SEHNR and CDR2 FQNEAQ (reference sequence). CDR3 region: CASSLGTSSDTQYF. The CDR3 DNA follows: TGTGCCAGCAGCTTAGGGACTAGTTCCGATACGCAGTATTTT.

This clonotype has more than one count but fewer than ten. The chain employs TRBV20-1 and TRBJ2-1, with a tentative D call TRBD1 (5 bases). V lost 3 bases, J lost 8 bases, and 11 bases lay in between. Germline CDR1 DFQATT, CDR2 SNEGSKA (reference sequence). The length of the CDR3 is 12 residues. This CDR3 reads CSASKGRDEQFF. The CDR3 region has the DNA TGCAGTGCTAGCAAGGGGCGCGATGAGCAGTTCTTC.

This clonotype was found a few times. CDR3 in DNA: TGCAGTGCTAGGGCCCCGGGACTTAACTCCTACGAGCAGTACTTC. Translation gives CSARAPGLNSYEQYF. This chain joins TRBV20-1 and TRBJ2-7, with a tentative D call TRBD2 (6 bases). The V gene's germline CDR1 is DFQATT and CDR2 SNEGSKA (reference sequence). The V end lost 3 bases, the J end lost 0 bases, and 15 bases lay between the germline ends. The CDR3 has 15 residues.

The rearrangement joins TRBV18 to TRBJ1-1; D not resolved. CDR3 length: 14 amino acids. Deletions cut 2 bases from V and 6 bases from J, with 13 bases between. Germline CDR1 is KGHSH and CDR2 is LQKENI. The CDR3 reads CASSPKRGKAEAFF. In nucleotides, the CDR3 is TGTGCCAGCTCACCAAAGAGAGGGAAGGCTGAAGCTTTCTTT.

This clonotype was seen more than once but under ten times. V usage is TRBV11-2 and J usage is TRBJ2-1, with D tentatively TRBD1 (5 bases). The length of the CDR3 is 14 residues. Germline V gene sequence: CDR1 SGHAT, CDR2 FQNNGV. Deletions cut 5 bases from V and 7 bases from J, with 15 bases between. In DNA, the CDR3 is TGTGCCAGCAGCACGACCACCAGGGTTAATGAGCAGTTCTTC. Protein product: CASSTTTRVNEQFF.

This clonotype was counted between two and nine times. DNA of the CDR3: TGCAGCGTTGAACAAATGACCACTGAAGCTTTCTTT. Amino acids: CSVEQMTTEAFF. J is TRBJ1-1 and V is TRBV29-1; D gene ambiguous. Trimming stripped 2 bases from V and 4 bases from J, with 8 bases between. Germline V gene lookup returns CDR1 SQVTM and CDR2 ANQGSEA. The CDR3 sequence is 12 residues long. The whole variable domain, remainder taken from reference TRBV29-1 and TRBJ1-1, is SAVISQKPSRDICQRGTSLTIQCQVDSQVTMMFWYRQQPGQSLTLIATANQGSEATYESGFVIDKFPISRPNLTFSTLTVSNMSPEDSSIYLCSVEQMTTEAFFGQGTRLTVV.

CDR3 bases: TGCGCCAGCAGCCATCGACTAGCGGTTGAGCAGTTCTTC. Its translation: CASSHRLAVEQFF. The J gene is TRBJ2-1, the V gene TRBV4-1, with 9 bases aligning to TRBD2. The CDR3 totals 13 residues. V was clipped by 3 bases and J by 9 bases; unmatched bases: 3. Germline loops: CDR1 MGHRA, CDR2 YSYEKL.

This sequence joins TRBV11-2 and TRBJ2-5; no clear D gene. Germline V gene lookup returns CDR1 SGHAT and CDR2 FQNNGV. This CDR3 is built from 13 residues. Trimming removed 1 base from V and 5 bases from J, with 8 bases in between. The CDR3 DNA sequence: TGTGCCAGCAGCTTAGCTGTAACGGAGACCCAGTACTTC. Its translation: CASSLAVTETQYF.

This chain uses TRBV18 with TRBJ1-1; no definite D call. Deletions cut 3 bases from V and 5 bases from J, with 16 bases between. Germline V CDR1 and CDR2: KGHSH, LQKENI. This CDR3 is built from 15 residues. CDR3 residues: CASSPFDPGRTEAFF. CDR3 coding DNA: TGTGCCAGCTCACCCTTTGATCCCGGAAGGACTGAAGCTTTCTTT.

This clonotype was counted a single time. J is TRBJ1-1 and V is TRBV5-1; D is possibly TRBD1 (6 bases). CDR3 length: 17 residues. The V gene lost 5 bases and the J gene lost 2 bases, with 22 bases spanning the gap. Per the germline V gene, CDR1 is SGHRS and CDR2 is YFSETQ. The CDR3 loop reads CASRPARGAGINTEAFF. DNA for the CDR3: TGCGCCAGCAGGCCAGCCAGGGGCGCCGGTATCAACACTGAAGCTTTCTTT.